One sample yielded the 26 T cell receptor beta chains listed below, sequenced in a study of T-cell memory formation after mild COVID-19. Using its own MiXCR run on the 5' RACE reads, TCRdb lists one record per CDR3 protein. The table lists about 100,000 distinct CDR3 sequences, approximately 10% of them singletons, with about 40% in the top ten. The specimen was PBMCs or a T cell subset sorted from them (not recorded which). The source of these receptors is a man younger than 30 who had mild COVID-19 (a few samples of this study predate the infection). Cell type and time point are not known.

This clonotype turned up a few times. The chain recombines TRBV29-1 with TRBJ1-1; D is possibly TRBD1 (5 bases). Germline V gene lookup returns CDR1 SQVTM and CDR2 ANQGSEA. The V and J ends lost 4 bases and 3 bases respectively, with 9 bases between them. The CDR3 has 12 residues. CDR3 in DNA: TGCAGCGTTGGGCGGGGGGACACTGAAGCTTTCTTT. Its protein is CSVGRGDTEAFF.

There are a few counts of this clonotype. CDR3: CSARDYSGGPFSGELFF. The CDR3 coding sequence is TGCAGTGCTAGAGACTATAGCGGGGGGCCATTCTCCGGGGAGCTGTTTTTT. The chain recombines TRBV20-1 with TRBJ2-2, with TRBD2 identical over 10 bases. Germline V gene lookup returns CDR1 DFQATT and CDR2 SNEGSKA (reference sequence). This CDR3 is 17 amino acids long. Unmatched junction bases numbered 10, after V lost 0 bases and J lost 6 bases.

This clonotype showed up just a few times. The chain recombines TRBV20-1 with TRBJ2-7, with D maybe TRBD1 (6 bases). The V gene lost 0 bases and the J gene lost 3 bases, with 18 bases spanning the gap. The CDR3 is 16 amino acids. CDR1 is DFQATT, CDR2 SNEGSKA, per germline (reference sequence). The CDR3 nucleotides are TGCAGTGCTAGAGATCCTAACAGGGTCTTAGGCTACGAGCAGTACTTC. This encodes CSARDPNRVLGYEQYF.

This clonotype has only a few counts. The CDR3, as DNA: TGTGCCAGCAGCTCCGACGGCCCTAACTATGGCTACACCTTC. Encoded protein: CASSSDGPNYGYTF. V is TRBV6-2 or TRBV6-3 and J is TRBJ1-2; D is unresolved. Per germline, CDR1 MNHEY and CDR2 SVGEGT. The CDR3 sequence is 14 residues long. The ends were cut back, 6 bases at V and 0 bases at J, with 11 bases in the middle.

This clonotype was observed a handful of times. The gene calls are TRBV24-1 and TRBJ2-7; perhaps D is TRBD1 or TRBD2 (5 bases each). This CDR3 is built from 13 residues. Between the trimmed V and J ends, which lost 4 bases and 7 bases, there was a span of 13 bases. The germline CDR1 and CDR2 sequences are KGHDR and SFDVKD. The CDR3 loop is CATSEGPGGEQYF. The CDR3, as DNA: TGTGCCACCAGTGAGGGACCCGGCGGGGAGCAGTACTTC.

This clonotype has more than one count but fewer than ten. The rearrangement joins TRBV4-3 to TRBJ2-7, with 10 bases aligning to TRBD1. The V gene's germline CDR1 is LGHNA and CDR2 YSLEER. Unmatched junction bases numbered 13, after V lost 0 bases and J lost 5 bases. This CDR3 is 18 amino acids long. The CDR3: CASSQDVFTGTGEDEQYF. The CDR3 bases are TGCGCCAGCAGCCAAGATGTCTTTACCGGGACAGGGGAGGACGAGCAGTACTTC.

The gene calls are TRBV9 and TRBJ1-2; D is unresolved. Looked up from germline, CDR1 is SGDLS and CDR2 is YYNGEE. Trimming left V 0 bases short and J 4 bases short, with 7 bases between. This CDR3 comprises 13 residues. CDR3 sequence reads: CASSVGGSYGYTF. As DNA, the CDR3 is TGTGCCAGCAGCGTAGGTGGGAGCTATGGCTACACCTTC.

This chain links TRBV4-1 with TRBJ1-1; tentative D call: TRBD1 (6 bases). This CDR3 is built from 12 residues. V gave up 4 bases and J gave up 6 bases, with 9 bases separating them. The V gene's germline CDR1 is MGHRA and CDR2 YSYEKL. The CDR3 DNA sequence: TGCGCCAGCAGCCGAGACAGGTCTGAAGCTTTCTTT. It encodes CASSRDRSEAFF.

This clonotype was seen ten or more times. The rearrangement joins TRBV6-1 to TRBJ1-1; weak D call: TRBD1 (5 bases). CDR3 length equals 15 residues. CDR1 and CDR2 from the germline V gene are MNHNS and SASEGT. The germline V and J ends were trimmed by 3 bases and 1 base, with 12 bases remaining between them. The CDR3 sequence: CASSDQAGTNTEAFF. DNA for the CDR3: TGTGCCAGCAGTGATCAGGCAGGGACGAACACTGAAGCTTTCTTT.

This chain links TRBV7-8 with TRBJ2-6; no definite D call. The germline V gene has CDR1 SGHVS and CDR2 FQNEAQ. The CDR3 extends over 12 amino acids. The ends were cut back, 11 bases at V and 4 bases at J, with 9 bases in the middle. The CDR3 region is CAFPTGANVLTF. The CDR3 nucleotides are TGTGCCTTTCCTACGGGGGCCAACGTCCTGACTTTC. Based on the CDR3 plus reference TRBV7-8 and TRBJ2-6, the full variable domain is GAGVSQSPRYKVAKRGQDVALRCDPISGHVSLFWYQQALGQGPEFLTYFQNEAQLDKSGLPSDRFFAERPEGSVSTLKIQRTQQEDSAVYLCAFPTGANVLTFGAGSRLTVL.

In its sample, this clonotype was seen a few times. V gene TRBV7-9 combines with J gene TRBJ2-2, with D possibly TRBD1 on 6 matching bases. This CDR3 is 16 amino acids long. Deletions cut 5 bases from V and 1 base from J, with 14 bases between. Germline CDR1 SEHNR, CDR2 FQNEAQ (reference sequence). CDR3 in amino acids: CASSPGTLLNTGELFF. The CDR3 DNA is TGTGCCAGCAGCCCGGGGACATTGCTGAACACCGGGGAGCTGTTTTTT.

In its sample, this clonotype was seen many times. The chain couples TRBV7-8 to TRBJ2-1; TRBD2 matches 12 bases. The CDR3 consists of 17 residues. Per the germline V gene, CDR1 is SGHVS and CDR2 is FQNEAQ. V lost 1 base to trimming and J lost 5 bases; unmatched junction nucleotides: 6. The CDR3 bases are TGTGCCAGCAGCTTAGTACTAGCGGGGGGTGATAACAATGAGCAGTTCTTC. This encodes CASSLVLAGGDNNEQFF.

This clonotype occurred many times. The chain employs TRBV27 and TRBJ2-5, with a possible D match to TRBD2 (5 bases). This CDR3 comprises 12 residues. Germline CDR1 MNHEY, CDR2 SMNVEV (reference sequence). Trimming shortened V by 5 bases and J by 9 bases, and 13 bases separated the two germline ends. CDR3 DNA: TGTGCCAGCAGTAACCCATTGGGAGCCCAGTACTTC. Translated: CASSNPLGAQYF.

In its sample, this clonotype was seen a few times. In DNA, the CDR3 is TGTGCCAGCTCCCCCACGGCGGCCTACGAGCAGTACGTC. Protein product: CASSPTAAYEQYV. This chain links TRBV18 with TRBJ2-7; D call uncertain. This CDR3 is 13 amino acids long. The V gene lost 6 bases and the J gene lost 2 bases, with 11 bases spanning the gap. CDR1 KGHSH and CDR2 LQKENI come from the germline V gene.

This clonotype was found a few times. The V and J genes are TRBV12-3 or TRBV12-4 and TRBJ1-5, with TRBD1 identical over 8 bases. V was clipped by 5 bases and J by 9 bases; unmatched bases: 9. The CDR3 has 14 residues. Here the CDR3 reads CASSPGTGDRPQHF. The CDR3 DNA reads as TGTGCCAGCAGTCCGGGGACAGGAGATCGGCCCCAGCATTTT.

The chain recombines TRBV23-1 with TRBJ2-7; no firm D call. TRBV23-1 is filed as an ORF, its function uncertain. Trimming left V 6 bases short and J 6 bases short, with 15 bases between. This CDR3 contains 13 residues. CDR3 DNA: TGCGCCAGCAGAACACGGAGAACTTCCGAGCAGTACGTC. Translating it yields CASRTRRTSEQYV.

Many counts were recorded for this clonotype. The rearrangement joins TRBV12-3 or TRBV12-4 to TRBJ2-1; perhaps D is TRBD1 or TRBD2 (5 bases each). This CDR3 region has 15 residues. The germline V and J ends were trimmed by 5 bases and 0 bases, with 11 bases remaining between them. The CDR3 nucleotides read TGTGCCAGCAGTACTGGGGGTAGCTCCTACAATGAGCAGTTCTTC. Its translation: CASSTGGSSYNEQFF.

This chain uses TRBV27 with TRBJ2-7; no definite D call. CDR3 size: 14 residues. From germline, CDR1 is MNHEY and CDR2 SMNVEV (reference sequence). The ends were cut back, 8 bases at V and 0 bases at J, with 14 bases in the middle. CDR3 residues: CASHLDPDSYEQYF. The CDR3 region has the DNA TGTGCCAGCCACCTTGATCCGGACTCCTACGAGCAGTACTTC.

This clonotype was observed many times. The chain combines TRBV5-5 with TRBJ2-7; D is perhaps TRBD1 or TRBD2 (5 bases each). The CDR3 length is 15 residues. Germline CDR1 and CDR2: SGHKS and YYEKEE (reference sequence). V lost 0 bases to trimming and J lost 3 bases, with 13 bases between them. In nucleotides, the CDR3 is TGTGCCAGCAGCTTGGCTTGGGACCGAGACTACGAGCAGTACTTC. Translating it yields CASSLAWDRDYEQYF.

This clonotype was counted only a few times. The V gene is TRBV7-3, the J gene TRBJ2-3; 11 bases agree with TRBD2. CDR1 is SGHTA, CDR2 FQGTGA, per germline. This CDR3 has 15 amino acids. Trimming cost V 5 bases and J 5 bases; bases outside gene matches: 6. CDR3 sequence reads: CASSDASGGLDTQYF. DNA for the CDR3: TGTGCCAGCAGCGACGCTAGCGGGGGGCTAGATACGCAGTATTTT.

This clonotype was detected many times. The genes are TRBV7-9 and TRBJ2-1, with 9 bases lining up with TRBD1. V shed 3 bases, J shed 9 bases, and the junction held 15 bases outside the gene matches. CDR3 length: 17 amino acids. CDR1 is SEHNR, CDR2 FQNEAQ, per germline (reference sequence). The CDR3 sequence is CASSFSRDRAPGGEQFF. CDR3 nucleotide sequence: TGTGCCAGCAGCTTTTCCCGGGACAGGGCCCCTGGGGGTGAGCAGTTCTTC.

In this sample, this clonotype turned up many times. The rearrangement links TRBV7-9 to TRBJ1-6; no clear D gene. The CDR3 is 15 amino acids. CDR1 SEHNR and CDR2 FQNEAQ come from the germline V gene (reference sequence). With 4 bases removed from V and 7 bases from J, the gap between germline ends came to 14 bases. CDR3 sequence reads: CASSSPKAGNSPLHF. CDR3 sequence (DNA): TGTGCCAGCAGCTCCCCAAAAGCGGGCAATTCACCCCTCCACTTT.

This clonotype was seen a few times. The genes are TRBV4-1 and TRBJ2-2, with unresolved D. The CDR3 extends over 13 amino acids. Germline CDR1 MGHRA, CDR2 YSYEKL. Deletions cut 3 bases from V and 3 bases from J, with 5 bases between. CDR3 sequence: CASSQAYTGELFF. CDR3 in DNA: TGCGCCAGCAGCCAGGCCTACACCGGGGAGCTGTTTTTT.

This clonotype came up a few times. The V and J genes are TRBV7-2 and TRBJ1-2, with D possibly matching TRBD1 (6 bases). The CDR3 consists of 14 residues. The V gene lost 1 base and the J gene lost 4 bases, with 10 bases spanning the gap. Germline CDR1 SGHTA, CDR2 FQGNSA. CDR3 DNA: TGTGCCAGCAGCTTAGTAGGGGGAGGCTATGGCTACACCTTC. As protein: CASSLVGGGYGYTF.

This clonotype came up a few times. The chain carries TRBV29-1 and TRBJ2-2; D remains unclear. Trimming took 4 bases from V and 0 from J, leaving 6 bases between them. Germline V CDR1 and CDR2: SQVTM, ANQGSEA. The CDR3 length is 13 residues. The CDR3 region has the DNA TGCAGCGTTGCAGTGGCGAACACCGGGGAGCTGTTTTTT. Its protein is CSVAVANTGELFF.

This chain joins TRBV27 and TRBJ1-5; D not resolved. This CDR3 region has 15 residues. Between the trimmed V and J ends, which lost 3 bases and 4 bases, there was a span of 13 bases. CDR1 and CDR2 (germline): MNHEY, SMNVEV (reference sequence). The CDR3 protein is CASSFGGRPNQPQHF. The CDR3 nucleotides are TGTGCCAGCAGTTTCGGAGGCAGGCCAAATCAGCCCCAGCATTTT.